This is a list of T cell receptor beta chains from one sample in a study of vaccination effects on CD4 cells after COVID-19. The method was immunoSEQ multiplex PCR; TCRdb's version includes in-frame clones alone and lacks a portion of them. The sample records 25,000 to 35,000 clones, around three quarters being singletons. What these receptors recognize is not known. The sample in question was CD4+ T cells from PBMCs cultured with SARS-CoV-2 spike peptides, obtained before COVID-19 vaccination. All receptors come from a human donor who received a COVID-19 vaccine. The CDR3 runs from the conserved cysteine through the conserved F or W. Each record gives: D gene, V gene, clone size, J gene, CDR3 protein, CDR3 DNA. A D gene is named only where the DNA matches it firmly. Size is stated for part of the rows, as once, few or many counts, or as a class when the clone is expanded.

d_gene: .
v_gene: TRBV7-8
abundance: .
j_gene: TRBJ2-4
CDR3aa: CASSGDFGKNIQYF
CDR3nt: TGTGCCAGCAGCGGAGACTTTGGCAAAAACATTCAGTACTTC

d_gene: .
v_gene: TRBV27
abundance: .
j_gene: TRBJ2-5
CDR3aa: CASRDLRETQYF
CDR3nt: TGTGCCAGCCGGGACTTACGGGAGACCCAGTACTTC

d_gene: .
v_gene: TRBV6-5
abundance: .
j_gene: TRBJ2-5
CDR3aa: CASSPPAQETQYF
CDR3nt: TGTGCCAGCAGTCCGCCGGCACAAGAGACCCAGTACTTC

d_gene: .
v_gene: TRBV2
abundance: few
j_gene: TRBJ2-7
CDR3aa: CASSASMGFKAPEDYEQYF
CDR3nt: TGTGCCAGCAGTGCGAGCATGGGTTTTAAGGCGCCCGAGGACTACGAGCAGTACTTC

d_gene: .
v_gene: TRBV11-2
abundance: .
j_gene: TRBJ2-7
CDR3aa: CASSSTTYEQYF
CDR3nt: TGTGCCAGCAGCTCGACAACCTACGAGCAGTACTTC

d_gene: .
v_gene: TRBV12-3/TRBV12-4
abundance: .
j_gene: TRBJ1-6
CDR3aa: CASSSFDSPLHF
CDR3nt: TGTGCCAGCAGTTCGTTCGATTCACCCCTCCACTTT

d_gene: TRBD2
v_gene: TRBV25-1
abundance: once
j_gene: TRBJ2-2
CDR3aa: CASSDPRLAGGSGELFF
CDR3nt: TGTGCCAGCAGTGACCCCAGACTAGCGGGAGGGTCCGGGGAGCTGTTTTTT

d_gene: .
v_gene: TRBV11-2
abundance: .
j_gene: TRBJ1-1
CDR3aa: CASSLFRDEKGTEAFF
CDR3nt: TGTGCCAGCAGCTTATTCAGGGACGAGAAGGGCACTGAAGCTTTCTTT

d_gene: .
v_gene: TRBV27
abundance: few
j_gene: TRBJ1-5
CDR3aa: CASSLSPLVGGQPQHF
CDR3nt: TGTGCCAGCAGTTTATCTCCATTGGTGGGGGGCCAGCCCCAGCATTTT

d_gene: .
v_gene: TRBV5-5
abundance: .
j_gene: TRBJ1-3
CDR3aa: CASSLGSLGIIYF
CDR3nt: TGTGCCAGCAGCTTGGGGAGTCTGGGGATCATATATTTT

d_gene: .
v_gene: TRBV19
abundance: .
j_gene: TRBJ1-5
CDR3aa: CASSSIGGGNQPQHF
CDR3nt: TGTGCCAGTAGTAGTATTGGGGGTGGCAATCAGCCCCAGCATTTT

d_gene: TRBD2
v_gene: TRBV5-1
abundance: .
j_gene: TRBJ2-7
CDR3aa: CASSFKTSGRAVSVYEQYF
CDR3nt: TGCGCCAGCAGCTTTAAGACTAGCGGGAGGGCCGTTTCGGTCTACGAGCAGTACTTC

d_gene: .
v_gene: TRBV5-1
abundance: .
j_gene: TRBJ1-1
CDR3aa: CASSLDTVNTEAFF
CDR3nt: TGCGCCAGCAGCTTGGATACAGTGAACACTGAAGCTTTCTTT

d_gene: TRBD1
v_gene: TRBV10-3
abundance: .
j_gene: TRBJ2-3
CDR3aa: CAISATPGQGTDTQYF
CDR3nt: TGTGCCATCAGTGCTACCCCGGGACAGGGCACAGATACGCAGTATTTT

d_gene: TRBD2
v_gene: TRBV11-2
abundance: .
j_gene: TRBJ2-1
CDR3aa: CASSSTSGNEQFF
CDR3nt: TGTGCCAGCAGCTCGACTAGCGGAAATGAGCAGTTCTTC

d_gene: .
v_gene: TRBV10-3
abundance: .
j_gene: TRBJ1-5
CDR3aa: CAISGGGFGNQPQHF
CDR3nt: TGTGCCATCAGTGGGGGGGGGTTTGGGAATCAGCCCCAGCATTTT

d_gene: .
v_gene: TRBV3-1/TRBV3-2
abundance: .
j_gene: TRBJ2-2
CDR3aa: CASSQSVTGELFF
CDR3nt: TGTGCCAGCAGCCAAAGCGTTACCGGGGAGCTGTTTTTT

d_gene: TRBD2
v_gene: TRBV7-9
abundance: .
j_gene: TRBJ2-3
CDR3aa: CASSLSGGSTDTQYF
CDR3nt: TGTGCCAGCAGCTTAAGCGGGGGGAGCACAGATACGCAGTATTTT

d_gene: .
v_gene: TRBV18
abundance: few
j_gene: TRBJ2-3
CDR3aa: CASSPPRTGRSTDTQYF
CDR3nt: TGTGCCAGCTCACCACCGAGAACAGGGAGGAGCACAGATACGCAGTATTTT